A single sample gave rise to the 2 T cell receptor beta chains below, sequenced in a study of cytomegalovirus exposure and HLA in healthy donors. The PCR made use of 60 Vbeta and 13 Jbeta primers. The data were produced by immunoSEQ multiplex PCR, yet TCRdb's version contains in-frame clones alone and is incomplete. The profile covers around 170,000 clones, with over 80% appearing a single time and 6.3% taken by the ten largest. Input material: PBMCs. The receptors were sampled from a man in his forties or fifties in good health and CMV-seropositive.

This clone was seen a handful of times. The chain carries TRBV7-3 and TRBJ2-7, with a tentative D call TRBD2 (6 bases). The CDR3 runs to 13 residues. The V and J ends lost 5 bases and 6 bases respectively, with 14 bases between them. In germline, CDR1 is SGHTA, CDR2 FQGTGA. The CDR3 sequence: CASSASGRSEQYF. The CDR3 DNA reads TGTGCCAGCAGCGCCTCAGGGAGGAGCGAGCAGTACTTC.

The V and J genes are TRBV7-2 and TRBJ2-4; 8 bases are a match to TRBD2. The length of the CDR3 is 15 residues. The germline V gene encodes CDR1 SGHTA and CDR2 FQGNSA. Trimming at V came to 3 bases and at J to 8 bases, leaving 9 bases not matched to a gene. The CDR3 DNA reads TGTGCCAGCAGCTTTTGGGGACTAGGAGGTGACATTCAGTACTTC. The encoded protein is CASSFWGLGGDIQYF.